Each of the 7 T cell receptor beta chains below was sequenced from the same sample in a study of CD8+ T cells in alopecia areata. Extracted RNA was reverse transcribed into cDNA, the sequencing template. Profiled with immunoSEQ multiplex PCR; TCRdb holds only in-frame clones, not every one. In the table there are roughly 120,000 clones, less than 75% of which are singletons. Treatment meaning: oral pan-JAK inhibitor, 5-10 mg twice daily. The sequenced sample was CD8+ T cells sorted from blood, obtained at week 24, from a patient treated with tofacitinib. The receptor set was obtained from a human donor with alopecia areata.

The V and J genes are TRBV4-2 and TRBJ2-5; D gene uncertain. V lost 4 bases and J lost 5, with 8 bases in between. The CDR3 runs to 12 residues. Germline CDR1 is LGHNA and CDR2 is YNFKEQ. The CDR3 region is CASSREPETQYF. The CDR3 coding sequence is TGTGCCAGCAGCCGAGAACCGGAGACCCAGTACTTC.

This chain connects TRBV10-3 to TRBJ2-7; D is uncertain. The CDR3 has 12 residues. V was trimmed by 3 bases and J by 5 bases, leaving 8 bases between them. Germline values: CDR1 ENHRY, CDR2 SYGVKD. CDR3 bases: TGTGCCATCAGTGAAGTGATTAACGAGCAGTACTTC. It translates to CAISEVINEQYF.

This sequence joins TRBV9 and TRBJ2-1; D unclear. The germline V gene has CDR1 SGDLS and CDR2 YYNGEE. The germline V and J ends were trimmed by 0 bases and 5 bases, with 9 bases remaining between them. This CDR3 has 14 residues. The CDR3 region has the DNA TGTGCCAGCAGCGTAGGACGGCTAAACAATGAGCAGTTCTTC. Its protein is CASSVGRLNNEQFF.

This clone occurred once. The chain recombines TRBV11-2 with TRBJ2-7; the D is unclear. CDR3 length: 12 amino acids. Trimming removed 2 bases from V and 2 bases from J, with 4 bases in between. Germline CDR1 is SGHAT and CDR2 is FQNNGV. Here the CDR3 reads CASSLRTYEQYF. The CDR3 DNA is TGTGCCAGCAGCTTACGGACCTACGAGCAGTACTTC.

The J gene is TRBJ1-1, the V gene TRBV30; D gene uncertain. Germline CDR1 GTSNPN, CDR2 SVGIG (reference sequence). The CDR3 sequence is 11 residues long. V was shortened by 1 base and J by 10 bases, with 10 bases between the two germline ends. In nucleotides, the CDR3 is TGTGCCTGGAGTGAAAACCCCGGAGCTTTCTTT. The encoded protein is CAWSENPGAFF.

The chain links TRBV2 to TRBJ1-1, with TRBD1 matching 7 bases. V gave up 6 bases and J gave up 0 bases; unmatched junction bases: 1. Germline CDR1 and CDR2: SNHLY and FYNNEI. The CDR3 extends over 13 amino acids. The CDR3 DNA follows: TGTGCCAGCAGGGGGACAGTGAACACTGAAGCTTTCTTT. Translated: CASRGTVNTEAFF.

For the CDR3, the DNA is TGTGCCAGCAGGAGGGGGAGGGATGAGCAGTTCTTC. Translating gives CASRRGRDEQFF. The chain is built from TRBV11-2 and TRBJ2-1, with D possibly matching TRBD2 (7 bases). The V and J ends lost 6 bases and 8 bases respectively, with 11 bases between them. The CDR3 contains 12 residues. Germline values: CDR1 SGHAT, CDR2 FQNNGV. Drawing the rest from reference TRBV11-2 and TRBJ2-1, the complete variable domain is EAGVAQSPRYKIIEKRQSVAFWCNPISGHATLYWYQQILGQGPKLLIQFQNNGVVDDSQLPKDRFSAERLKGVDSTLKIQPAKLEDSAVYLCASRRGRDEQFFGPGTRLTVL.